This T cell receptor beta chain came from a study of lymphopenia after photon versus proton radiotherapy (dated 2019 in TCRdb). Study-wide context: In patients with gastrointestinal tumors who developed high-grade lymphopenia, the study compared the immunological effects of photon radiation therapy with those of proton radiation therapy. The cohort included 15 to 20 patients with gastrointestinal tumors who developed lymphopenia after receiving either photon or proton therapy. The study aimed to characterize how the two radiation modalities differ in their impact on the immune system.

In its sample, this clone was seen once. Its antigen target is currently unknown. No base quality information exists; no much larger clone differs at one position. The CDR3 runs 10 amino acids, cysteine and phenylalanine included. The kept DNA is CDR3 alone, 30 bases in frame from the first base. A distance of 8 bases separates the germline ends of V and J, which lose 1 base and 14 bases respectively. The germline V gene (reference sequence) provides CDR1 MNHNY and CDR2 SVGAGI. The library came from the immunoSEQ multiplex PCR assay. Deep sequencing of rearranged TCR beta loci, alongside multiparametric flow cytometry, was used to profile T cell repertoires. TCRdb carries this immuneACCESS record with in-frame sequences only. Its versions omit some clonotypes, under half of them owing to an unresolved V gene in the studies checked, with the rest unexplained. This sample comprises 77,000 or so clones, around 83% of them detected only once. The top ten constitute 1.2% to 1.5% of the sample.

General study outcomes and caveats: Once the lymphocyte count had reached its nadir, the repertoires of photon-treated patients showed oligoclonal expansion, particularly of CD8+ Temra cells, and this expansion drove the decline in diversity. Among patients across the cohort who died, overall survival time showed an inverse correlation with a larger post-nadir drop in TCR diversity. The survival association was assessed only in patients who died, and better survival with proton therapy was presented by the authors as a possibility rather than a demonstrated result. Proton-treated patients stayed relatively stable during treatment, while photon-treated patients lost naive T cells and TCR diversity and gained effector/memory populations.

The chain was built from TRBV6-6 and TRBJ1-1; 5 matching bases give a weak D call of TRBD1. The source is a man aged 55 to 69 with pancreatic cancer. The sequencing used peripheral blood, collected from a patient treated with proton-based radiotherapy. The DNA sequence is as follows: TGTGCCAGCAGTTACTGGGGACTATTCTTT. The translation is CASSYWGLFF.